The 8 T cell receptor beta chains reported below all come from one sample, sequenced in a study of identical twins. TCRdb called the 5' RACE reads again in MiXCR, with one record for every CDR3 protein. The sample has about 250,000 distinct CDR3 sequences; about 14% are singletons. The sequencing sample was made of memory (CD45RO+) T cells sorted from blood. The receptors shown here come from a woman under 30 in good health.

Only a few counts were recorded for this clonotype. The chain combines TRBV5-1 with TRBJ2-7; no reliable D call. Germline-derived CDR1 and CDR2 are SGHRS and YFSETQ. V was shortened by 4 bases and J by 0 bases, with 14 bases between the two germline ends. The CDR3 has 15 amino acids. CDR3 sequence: CASSPDWTDSYEQYF. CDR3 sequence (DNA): TGCGCCAGCAGCCCTGACTGGACGGACTCCTACGAGCAGTACTTC.

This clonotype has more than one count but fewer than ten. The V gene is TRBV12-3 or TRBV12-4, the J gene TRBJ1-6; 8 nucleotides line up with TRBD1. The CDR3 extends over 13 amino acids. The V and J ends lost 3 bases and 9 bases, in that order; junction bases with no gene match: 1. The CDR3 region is CASSLDRASPLHF. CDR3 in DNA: TGTGCCAGCAGTTTGGACAGGGCTTCACCCCTCCACTTT.

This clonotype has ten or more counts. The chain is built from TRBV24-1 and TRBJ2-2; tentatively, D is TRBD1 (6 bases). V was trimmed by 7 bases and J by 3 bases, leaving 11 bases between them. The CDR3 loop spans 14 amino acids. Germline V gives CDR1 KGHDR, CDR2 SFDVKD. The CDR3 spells CATSPEGDTGELFF. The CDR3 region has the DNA TGTGCCACCAGCCCTGAGGGGGACACCGGGGAGCTGTTTTTT.

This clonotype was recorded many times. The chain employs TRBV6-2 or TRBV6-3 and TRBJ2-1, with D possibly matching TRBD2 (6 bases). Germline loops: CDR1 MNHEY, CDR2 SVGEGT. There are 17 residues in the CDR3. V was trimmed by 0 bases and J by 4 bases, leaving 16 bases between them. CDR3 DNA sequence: TGTGCCAGCAGTTACTCCGGGACCGCGGGGATATACAATGAGCAGTTCTTC. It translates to CASSYSGTAGIYNEQFF.

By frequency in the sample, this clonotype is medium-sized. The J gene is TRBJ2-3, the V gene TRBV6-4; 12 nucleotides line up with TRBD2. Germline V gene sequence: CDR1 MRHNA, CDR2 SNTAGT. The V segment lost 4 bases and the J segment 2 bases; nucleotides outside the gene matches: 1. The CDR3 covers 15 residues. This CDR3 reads CASSASGGATDTQYF. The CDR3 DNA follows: TGTGCCAGCAGTGCTAGCGGGGGGGCCACAGATACGCAGTATTTT.

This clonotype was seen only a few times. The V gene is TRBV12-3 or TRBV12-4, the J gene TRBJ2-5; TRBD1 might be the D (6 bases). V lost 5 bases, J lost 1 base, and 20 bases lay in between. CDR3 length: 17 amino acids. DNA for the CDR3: TGTGCCAGCAGTCCCGGCATGGGGAAGACAGGCCAAGAGACCCAGTACTTC. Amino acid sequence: CASSPGMGKTGQETQYF.

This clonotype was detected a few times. The CDR3 sequence is CASRGRRANTGELFF. CDR3 bases: TGTGCCAGCAGGGGACGCCGTGCGAACACCGGGGAGCTGTTTTTT. The chain links TRBV6-1 to TRBJ2-2; TRBD1 or TRBD2 may be the D gene (5 bases each). The V and J ends lost 6 bases and 0 bases respectively, with 11 bases between them. CDR1 and CDR2 (germline): MNHNS, SASEGT. The CDR3 runs 15 residues.

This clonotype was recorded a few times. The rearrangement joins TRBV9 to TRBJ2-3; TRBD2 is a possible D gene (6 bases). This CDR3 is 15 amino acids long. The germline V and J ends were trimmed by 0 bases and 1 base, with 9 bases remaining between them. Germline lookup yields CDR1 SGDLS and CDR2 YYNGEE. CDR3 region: CASSVGGIRTDTQYF. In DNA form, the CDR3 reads TGTGCCAGCAGCGTAGGCGGGATACGCACAGATACGCAGTATTTT.